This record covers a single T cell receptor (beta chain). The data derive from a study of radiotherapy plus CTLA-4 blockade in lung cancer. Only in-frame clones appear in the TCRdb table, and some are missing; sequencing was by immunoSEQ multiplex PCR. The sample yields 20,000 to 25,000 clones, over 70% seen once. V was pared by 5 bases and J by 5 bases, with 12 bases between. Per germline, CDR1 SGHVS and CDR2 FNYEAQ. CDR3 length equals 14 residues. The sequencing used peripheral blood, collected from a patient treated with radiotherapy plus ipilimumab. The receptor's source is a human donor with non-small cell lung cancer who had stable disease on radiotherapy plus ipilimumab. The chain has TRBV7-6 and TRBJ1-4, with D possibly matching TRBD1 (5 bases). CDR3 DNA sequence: TGTGCCAGCAGCGCCGACAGACGAAATGAAAAACTGTTTTTT. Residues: CASSADRRNEKLFF.